This T cell receptor beta chain was sequenced in a study of OX40 agonist ivuxolimab in advanced cancers. Turning to the overall study: Ivuxolimab, which targeted the costimulatory receptor OX40 (CD134), was an agonistic, fully human IgG2 monoclonal antibody. Intravenous ivuxolimab was administered to patients every 2 weeks at six dose levels: 0.01, 0.1, 0.3, 1.5, 3 and 10 mg/kg. Of the approximately 53 patients in dose escalation, about 20 had hepatocellular carcinoma, approximately 15 had melanoma, 9 had renal cell carcinoma and 9 had head and neck cancer. In the dose-escalation cohort, about four fifths of patients were male, and the mean age was 60 years with a range of roughly 23 to 79. Patients were allowed to have had prior anti-PD-1, anti-PD-L1 or anti-CTLA-4 therapy, and approximately 40% of the dose-escalation patients had previously received checkpoint inhibitors. Partial responses were achieved by three dose-escalation patients, of whom one had hepatocellular carcinoma and two had cutaneous melanoma. The purpose of peripheral TCRbeta sequencing was to test whether ivuxolimab changed TCR sequence diversity and led to clonal T-cell expansion. The paper covers the monotherapy dose-escalation part of the phase I ivuxolimab trial, which included N of about 56 patients.

A distance of 7 bases separates the germline ends of V and J, which lose 0 bases and 1 base respectively. The CDR3 spans 14 residues, from the cysteine through the phenylalanine. Solely the CDR3 DNA is kept, with 42 bases framed from the first base. In the germline V gene, CDR1 corresponds to SGHDT and CDR2 to YYEEEE. Overall study outcomes, separate from this receptor: In the 0.1-3.0 mg/kg groups, partial responders were among the patients with the lowest normalized peripheral clonal expansion, particularly in CD8+ T cells. The antigen specificity of the clonally expanded peripheral T cells was not determined. At doses of 0.1 to 3.0 mg/kg, clonal expansion of both CD4+ and CD8+ blood T cells was observed from baseline to week 6. After ivuxolimab, more expanded clones were found on average in CD8+ T cells than in CD4+ T cells. Low levels of normalized T-cell clonal expansion were also seen in some nonresponding patients.

For sequencing of the TCRbeta CDR3 region, genomic DNA was extracted from the sorted cells. The immunoSEQ Assay was used for sequencing of TCRbeta CDR3 regions. TCRdb re-hosts the immuneACCESS table, in-frame sequences only. Its copies lack some clones; in the studies checked, an unresolved V gene accounts for under half of them, and the cause for the rest is not known. The sample table contains 70,000 to 85,000 clones; only one count was recorded for around four fifths of them. The top ten clones comprise 5.5% to 7.5% of the sample. This clone has just a few counts. Its antigen is currently not known. There are no base qualities to consult, and no much larger clone falls within one base. Patients with a history of autoimmune disease or receiving systemic immunosuppression were excluded from the trial. In every dose cohort, peripheral blood was drawn for TCR sequencing at baseline, cycle 4 day 1, and cycle 7 day 1. Samples came from an open-label, multicenter, first-in-human phase I dose-escalation trial of ivuxolimab. Adults with locally advanced or metastatic melanoma, renal cell, hepatocellular, or head and neck squamous cell carcinoma were enrolled in the trial. Before TCR sequencing, CD4+ T cells and CD8+ T cells were sorted from peripheral blood as separate populations.

Recombination connected TRBV5-6 to TRBJ1-1, with the D gene not clear enough to name. This clonotype was obtained from an adult with an advanced solid tumor such as melanoma, head and neck, liver or kidney cancer. The source material was CD4+ or CD8+ T cells sorted from blood, sampled in a trial of the OX40 agonist ivuxolimab. The CDR3 protein sequence reads: CASSLAGRNTEAFF. The DNA reads TGTGCCAGCAGCTTGGCAGGTAGGAACACTGAAGCTTTCTTT. Where the CDR3 stops, the reference TRBV5-6 and TRBJ1-1 genes take over; the full variable domain is DAGVTQSPTHLIKTRGQQVTLRCSPKSGHDTVSWYQQALGQGPQFIFQYYEEEERQRGNFPDRFSGHQFPNYSSELNVNALLLGDSALYLCASSLAGRNTEAFFGQGTRLTVV.